This is a list of T cell receptor beta chains from one sample in a study of blood T cell repertoires in COVID-19. Here immunoSEQ multiplex PCR was the method, and the copy in TCRdb shows in-frame clones only, minus some. The data contain a few hundred thousand clones, roughly 89% of them singletons. Sequencing was carried out using PBMCs or T cells enriched from blood (not recorded which). Receptor source: a woman under 30 who had recovered from COVID-19. CDR3s include the opening cysteine and the closing phenylalanine or tryptophan. Each record gives: clone size, V gene, D gene, J gene, CDR3 length, CDR3 DNA, CDR3 protein. The D gene is left open where the match is weak. The size field is filled for only some rows; it gives once, few, many or a size class.

clone_size: .
v_call: TRBV5-4
d_call: .
j_call: TRBJ2-3
cdr3_length: 16
cdr3_nt: TGTGCCAGCAGCGCCGCAGGAATTACTAGCACAGATACGCAGTATTTT
cdr3_aa: CASSAAGITSTDTQYF

clone_size: once
v_call: TRBV27
d_call: TRBD2
j_call: TRBJ2-1
cdr3_length: 16
cdr3_nt: TGTGCCAGCAGTTTATGGGAGGGGAAGCCCCTCAATGAGCAGTTCTTC
cdr3_aa: CASSLWEGKPLNEQFF

clone_size: .
v_call: TRBV5-8
d_call: .
j_call: TRBJ1-2
cdr3_length: 13
cdr3_nt: TGTGCCAGCAGACTCCGGGGGAGCTATGGCTACACCTTC
cdr3_aa: CASRLRGSYGYTF

clone_size: .
v_call: TRBV7-8
d_call: TRBD1
j_call: TRBJ1-5
cdr3_length: 14
cdr3_nt: TGTGCCAGCAGCCAGGACAGGGGCGGTCAGCCCCAGCATTTT
cdr3_aa: CASSQDRGGQPQHF

clone_size: .
v_call: TRBV18
d_call: .
j_call: TRBJ2-3
cdr3_length: 18
cdr3_nt: TGTGCCAGCTCTCAAAGGGGGTTGGATGGGCTCAGCACAGATACGCAGTATTTT
cdr3_aa: CASSQRGLDGLSTDTQYF

clone_size: .
v_call: TRBV6-6
d_call: .
j_call: TRBJ2-1
cdr3_length: 15
cdr3_nt: TGTGCCAGCACTGGTGGACCGACAGGATACAATGAGCAGTTCTTC
cdr3_aa: CASTGGPTGYNEQFF

clone_size: many
v_call: TRBV18
d_call: TRBD1
j_call: TRBJ2-7
cdr3_length: 17
cdr3_nt: TGTGCCAGCTCACTTCAGCCGGGACAGGGGCCTGCCTACGAGCAGTACTTC
cdr3_aa: CASSLQPGQGPAYEQYF

clone_size: .
v_call: TRBV15
d_call: .
j_call: TRBJ1-1
cdr3_length: 12
cdr3_nt: TGTGCCACCAGCAGATATAACACTGAAGCTTTCTTT
cdr3_aa: CATSRYNTEAFF

clone_size: .
v_call: TRBV10-3
d_call: .
j_call: TRBJ2-5
cdr3_length: 13
cdr3_nt: TGTGCCATCAGAAATCCAGGGTCCGAGACCCAGTACTTC
cdr3_aa: CAIRNPGSETQYF

clone_size: .
v_call: TRBV14
d_call: .
j_call: TRBJ1-4
cdr3_length: 15
cdr3_nt: TGTGCCAGCAGCCAAGTTAACGGTTATAATGAAAAACTGTTTTTT
cdr3_aa: CASSQVNGYNEKLFF

clone_size: .
v_call: TRBV6-5
d_call: TRBD2
j_call: TRBJ2-7
cdr3_length: 15
cdr3_nt: TGTGCCAGCAGTTATCGCGGGAGCGGGGGTTACGAGCAGTACTTC
cdr3_aa: CASSYRGSGGYEQYF

clone_size: .
v_call: TRBV29-1
d_call: TRBD1
j_call: TRBJ1-2
cdr3_length: 17
cdr3_nt: TGCAGCGTTGGAAGGGACCAGGGGGTCTCAGCTAACTATGGCTACACCTTC
cdr3_aa: CSVGRDQGVSANYGYTF

clone_size: once
v_call: TRBV10-1
d_call: .
j_call: TRBJ1-6
cdr3_length: 18
cdr3_nt: TGCGCCAGCAGTGACCGGGTGGTCGGGGATCCCGATAATTCACCCCTCCACTTT
cdr3_aa: CASSDRVVGDPDNSPLHF

clone_size: .
v_call: TRBV2
d_call: .
j_call: TRBJ2-2
cdr3_length: 13
cdr3_nt: TGTGCCAGCACGCGATCCAACACCGGGGAGCTGTTTTTT
cdr3_aa: CASTRSNTGELFF

clone_size: .
v_call: TRBV6-4
d_call: .
j_call: TRBJ1-5
cdr3_length: 14
cdr3_nt: TGTGCCAGCAGCGAGGGGGGGGGCACTCAGCCCCAGCATTTT
cdr3_aa: CASSEGGGTQPQHF

clone_size: .
v_call: TRBV2
d_call: .
j_call: TRBJ2-5
cdr3_length: 11
cdr3_nt: TGTGCCAGCAGTGCGTATGAGACCCAGTACTTC
cdr3_aa: CASSAYETQYF

clone_size: .
v_call: TRBV5-1
d_call: .
j_call: TRBJ2-2
cdr3_length: 13
cdr3_nt: TGCGCCAGCAGGCTATCTACCTCCGGGGAGCTGTTTTTT
cdr3_aa: CASRLSTSGELFF

clone_size: .
v_call: TRBV2
d_call: .
j_call: TRBJ2-7
cdr3_length: 15
cdr3_nt: TGTGCCAGCAGTGGTGACTCAGCTTTAAGATACGAGCAGTACTTC
cdr3_aa: CASSGDSALRYEQYF

clone_size: .
v_call: TRBV19
d_call: TRBD2
j_call: TRBJ2-3
cdr3_length: 17
cdr3_nt: TGTGCCAGTAGTCCCCAGGGACTAGCGGGAAATAGAGATACGCAGTATTTT
cdr3_aa: CASSPQGLAGNRDTQYF

clone_size: .
v_call: TRBV28
d_call: TRBD1
j_call: TRBJ2-7
cdr3_length: 13
cdr3_nt: TGTGCCAGCAGACGACAGGGCCCCTACGAGCAGTACTTC
cdr3_aa: CASRRQGPYEQYF

clone_size: .
v_call: TRBV4-3
d_call: .
j_call: TRBJ1-1
cdr3_length: 16
cdr3_nt: TGCGCCAGCAGCCATTTGGCCGACAGCCCGAACACTGAAGCTTTCTTT
cdr3_aa: CASSHLADSPNTEAFF

clone_size: .
v_call: TRBV7-8
d_call: TRBD1
j_call: TRBJ1-6
cdr3_length: 15
cdr3_nt: TGTGCCAGCAGCTTGACAGGGGGCGAAATTTCACCCCTCCACTTT
cdr3_aa: CASSLTGGEISPLHF

clone_size: .
v_call: TRBV4-3
d_call: .
j_call: TRBJ2-7
cdr3_length: 15
cdr3_nt: TGCGCCAGCAGCGATTTGTCCGGTACGAGGAACGAGCAGTACTTC
cdr3_aa: CASSDLSGTRNEQYF

clone_size: .
v_call: TRBV7-8
d_call: TRBD2
j_call: TRBJ2-3
cdr3_length: 17
cdr3_nt: TGTGCCAGCAGCTTAAAAGTGGTTAGCGGGAGAGGAGATACGCAGTATTTT
cdr3_aa: CASSLKVVSGRGDTQYF

clone_size: .
v_call: TRBV5-1
d_call: .
j_call: TRBJ2-1
cdr3_length: 16
cdr3_nt: TGCGCCAGCAGCTGGGGCGGGGCCCGCTCCTACAATGAGCAGTTCTTC
cdr3_aa: CASSWGGARSYNEQFF

clone_size: .
v_call: TRBV7-2
d_call: .
j_call: TRBJ1-2
cdr3_length: 14
cdr3_nt: TGTGCCAGCAGCTTACGCAGCGGGTATGATGGCTACACCTTC
cdr3_aa: CASSLRSGYDGYTF

clone_size: .
v_call: TRBV5-1
d_call: TRBD1
j_call: TRBJ2-5
cdr3_length: 14
cdr3_nt: TGCGCCACCCAGACAGGGGAAGGCCAAGAGACCCAGTACTTC
cdr3_aa: CATQTGEGQETQYF

clone_size: .
v_call: TRBV6-2/TRBV6-3
d_call: TRBD2
j_call: TRBJ2-3
cdr3_length: 17
cdr3_nt: TGTGCCAGCAGTTGGACGGGGGGGCGGATTCGGACAGATACGCAGTATTTT
cdr3_aa: CASSWTGGRIRTDTQYF

clone_size: .
v_call: TRBV7-9
d_call: .
j_call: TRBJ1-6
cdr3_length: 13
cdr3_nt: TGTGCCAGCAGCTTTTCTCTCGATTCACCCCTCCACTTT
cdr3_aa: CASSFSLDSPLHF

clone_size: .
v_call: TRBV28
d_call: .
j_call: TRBJ1-4
cdr3_length: 15
cdr3_nt: TGTGCCAGCAGAACACCGGGACAAGTCAATGAAAAACTGTTTTTT
cdr3_aa: CASRTPGQVNEKLFF

clone_size: .
v_call: TRBV2
d_call: TRBD1
j_call: TRBJ1-1
cdr3_length: 12
cdr3_nt: TGTGCCAGCAGTGGACAGGGGTCTGAAGCTTTCTTT
cdr3_aa: CASSGQGSEAFF

clone_size: .
v_call: TRBV4-3
d_call: .
j_call: TRBJ1-4
cdr3_length: 16
cdr3_nt: TGCGCCAGCAGCCAAGGATTAATGGGAGCTAATGAAAAACTGTTTTTT
cdr3_aa: CASSQGLMGANEKLFF

clone_size: .
v_call: TRBV18
d_call: .
j_call: TRBJ2-1
cdr3_length: 15
cdr3_nt: TGTGCCAGCTCACCCTCAGGAGGGAGGTACAATGAGCAGTTCTTC
cdr3_aa: CASSPSGGRYNEQFF

clone_size: .
v_call: TRBV19
d_call: .
j_call: TRBJ1-6
cdr3_length: 14
cdr3_nt: TGTGCCAGTATCGGCGGGTCCACAAACTCACCCCTCCACTTT
cdr3_aa: CASIGGSTNSPLHF

clone_size: .
v_call: TRBV6-2/TRBV6-3
d_call: .
j_call: TRBJ1-3
cdr3_length: 15
cdr3_nt: TGTGCCAGCAGTTACTCTGTGAGCTCTGGAAACACCATATATTTT
cdr3_aa: CASSYSVSSGNTIYF

clone_size: .
v_call: TRBV28
d_call: TRBD1
j_call: TRBJ1-2
cdr3_length: 13
cdr3_nt: TGTGCCAACCATCCGGGACAGGGGGCTGGCTACACCTTC
cdr3_aa: CANHPGQGAGYTF

clone_size: .
v_call: TRBV19
d_call: .
j_call: TRBJ2-1
cdr3_length: 12
cdr3_nt: TGTGCCAGTAGTAGGAGATACAATGAGCAGTTCTTC
cdr3_aa: CASSRRYNEQFF

clone_size: few
v_call: TRBV28
d_call: .
j_call: TRBJ2-5
cdr3_length: 13
cdr3_nt: TGTGCCAGCAGTTTTGTTTATATGGAGACCCAGTACTTC
cdr3_aa: CASSFVYMETQYF

clone_size: .
v_call: TRBV12-3/TRBV12-4
d_call: .
j_call: TRBJ1-2
cdr3_length: 13
cdr3_nt: TGTGCCAGCACCGAAATTGAGTCCTATGGCTACACCTTC
cdr3_aa: CASTEIESYGYTF

clone_size: .
v_call: TRBV9
d_call: TRBD2
j_call: TRBJ2-3
cdr3_length: 16
cdr3_nt: TGTGCCAGCAGCGTTGGACTAGCGGCTAGCACAGATACGCAGTATTTT
cdr3_aa: CASSVGLAASTDTQYF

clone_size: .
v_call: TRBV11-1
d_call: TRBD1
j_call: TRBJ2-5
cdr3_length: 14
cdr3_nt: TGTGCCAGCAGCGCCCGACAGGGACGAGAGACCCAGTACTTC
cdr3_aa: CASSARQGRETQYF

clone_size: .
v_call: TRBV4-1
d_call: .
j_call: TRBJ2-3
cdr3_length: 14
cdr3_nt: TGCGCCAGCAGCCCTACAGGGTACACAGATACGCAGTATTTT
cdr3_aa: CASSPTGYTDTQYF

clone_size: .
v_call: TRBV11-2
d_call: .
j_call: TRBJ2-2
cdr3_length: 18
cdr3_nt: TGTGCCAGCAGCTTAGATCAGGGGCGGGAGTATAAAACCGGGGAGCTGTTTTTT
cdr3_aa: CASSLDQGREYKTGELFF

clone_size: .
v_call: TRBV28
d_call: .
j_call: TRBJ1-5
cdr3_length: 13
cdr3_nt: TGTGCCAAGCATTTTCTCCACAATCAGCCCCAGCATTTT
cdr3_aa: CAKHFLHNQPQHF

clone_size: .
v_call: TRBV18
d_call: TRBD2
j_call: TRBJ2-5
cdr3_length: 19
cdr3_nt: TGTGCCAGCTCACCAATGTTCACTAGCGGGGGTGTCGGCCAAGAGACCCAGTACTTC
cdr3_aa: CASSPMFTSGGVGQETQYF

clone_size: .
v_call: TRBV19
d_call: .
j_call: TRBJ1-1
cdr3_length: 17
cdr3_nt: TGTGCCAGTAGTATAGAGGCCCGAGGGATGGGAACAACTGAAGCTTTCTTT
cdr3_aa: CASSIEARGMGTTEAFF

clone_size: .
v_call: TRBV21-1
d_call: .
j_call: TRBJ2-5
cdr3_length: 18
cdr3_nt: TGTGCCAGCAGCAACGGTATGGGCAGGGAAGCCCCTTGGGAGACCCAGTACTTC
cdr3_aa: CASSNGMGREAPWETQYF

clone_size: few
v_call: TRBV20-1
d_call: .
j_call: TRBJ1-2
cdr3_length: 13
cdr3_nt: TGCAGTGCTAGTATGAGTACCGACTATGGCTACACCTTC
cdr3_aa: CSASMSTDYGYTF